The subject of this entry is one T cell receptor beta chain. This sample was included in a study of blood T cell repertoires in COVID-19. Study overall: Sites in the United States, Italy and Spain provided acute and convalescent COVID-19 samples.

TCRdb's table, derived via immunoSEQ multiplex PCR, lists solely in-frame clones and lacks some. The sample consists of just over 250,000 clones, roughly 86% of them appearing once. The CDR3 spans 16 residues. Looked up from germline, CDR1 is SGHVS and CDR2 is FNYEAQ. Trimming left V 6 bases short and J 1 base short, with 15 bases between. The gene calls are TRBV7-6 and TRBJ2-2, with D possibly matching TRBD2 (5 bases). The sequence was collected from a middle-aged man who had recovered from COVID-19. What was sequenced was peripheral blood. The CDR3 loop reads CASRSGFSLNTGELFF. In nucleotides, the CDR3 is TGTGCCAGCAGATCGGGGTTCTCCCTGAACACCGGGGAGCTGTTTTTT.